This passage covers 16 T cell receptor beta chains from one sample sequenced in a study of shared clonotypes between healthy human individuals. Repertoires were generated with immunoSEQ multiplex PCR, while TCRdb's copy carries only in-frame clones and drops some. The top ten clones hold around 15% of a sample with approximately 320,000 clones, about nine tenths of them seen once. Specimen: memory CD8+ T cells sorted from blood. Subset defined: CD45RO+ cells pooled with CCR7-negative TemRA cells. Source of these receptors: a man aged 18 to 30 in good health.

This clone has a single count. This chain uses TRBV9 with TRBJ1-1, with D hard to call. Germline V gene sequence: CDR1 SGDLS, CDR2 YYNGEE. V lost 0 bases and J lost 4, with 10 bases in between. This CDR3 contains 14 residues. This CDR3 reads CASSVEGTGTEAFF. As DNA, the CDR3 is TGTGCCAGCAGCGTAGAGGGAACGGGCACTGAAGCTTTCTTT.

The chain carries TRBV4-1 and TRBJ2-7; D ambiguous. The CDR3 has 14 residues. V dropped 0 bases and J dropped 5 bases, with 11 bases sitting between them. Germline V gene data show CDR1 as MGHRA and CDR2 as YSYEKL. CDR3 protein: CASSQELRPDEQYF. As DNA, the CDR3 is TGCGCCAGCAGCCAAGAGTTAAGGCCGGACGAGCAGTACTTC.

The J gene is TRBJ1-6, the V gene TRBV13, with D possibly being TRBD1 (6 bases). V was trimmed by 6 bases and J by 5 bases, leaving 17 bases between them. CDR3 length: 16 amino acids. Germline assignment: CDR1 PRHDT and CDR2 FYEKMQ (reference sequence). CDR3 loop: CASRDGGLGHNSPLHF. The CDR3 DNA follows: TGTGCCAGCAGAGATGGGGGCTTGGGACATAATTCACCCCTCCACTTT. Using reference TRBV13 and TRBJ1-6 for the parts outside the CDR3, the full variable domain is AAGVIQSPRHLIKEKRETATLKCYPIPRHDTVYWYQQGPGQDPQFLISFYEKMQSDKGSIPDRFSAQQFSDYHSELNMSSLELGDSALYFCASRDGGLGHNSPLHFGNGTRLTVT.

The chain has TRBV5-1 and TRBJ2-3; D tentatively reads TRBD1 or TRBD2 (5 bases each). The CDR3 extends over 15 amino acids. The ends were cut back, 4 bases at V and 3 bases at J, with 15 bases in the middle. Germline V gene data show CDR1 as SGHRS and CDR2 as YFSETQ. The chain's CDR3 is CASSGEGIMTDTQYF. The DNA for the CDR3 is TGCGCCAGCAGCGGCGAGGGGATAATGACAGATACGCAGTATTTT. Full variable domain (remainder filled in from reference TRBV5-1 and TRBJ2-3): KAGVTQTPRYLIKTRGQQVTLSCSPISGHRSVSWYQQTPGQGLQFLFEYFSETQRNKGNFPGRFSGRQFSNSRSEMNVSTLELGDSALYLCASSGEGIMTDTQYFGPGTRLTVL.

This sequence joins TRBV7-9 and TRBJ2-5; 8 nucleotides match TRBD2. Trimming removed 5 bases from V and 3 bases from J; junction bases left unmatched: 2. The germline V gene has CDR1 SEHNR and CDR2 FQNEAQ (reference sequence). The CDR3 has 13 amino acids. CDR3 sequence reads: CASSLSGEETQYF. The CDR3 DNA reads TGTGCCAGCAGCCTTAGCGGGGAAGAGACCCAGTACTTC.

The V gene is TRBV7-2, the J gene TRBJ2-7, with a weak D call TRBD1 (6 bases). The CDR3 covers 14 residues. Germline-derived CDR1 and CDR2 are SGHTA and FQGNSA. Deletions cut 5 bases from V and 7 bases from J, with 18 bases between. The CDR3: CASSPLGGVWEQYF. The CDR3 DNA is TGTGCCAGCAGCCCCCTAGGGGGAGTTTGGGAGCAGTACTTC.

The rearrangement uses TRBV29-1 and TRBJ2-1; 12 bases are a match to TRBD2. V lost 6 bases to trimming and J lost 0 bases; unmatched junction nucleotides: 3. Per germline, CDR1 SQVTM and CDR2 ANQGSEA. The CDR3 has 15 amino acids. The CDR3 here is CSVETSGSSYNEQFF. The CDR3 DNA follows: TGCAGCGTCGAGACTAGCGGGAGCTCCTACAATGAGCAGTTCTTC.

As DNA, the CDR3 is TGTGCCAGCAGCTTGCCCAAGGGGACAACTGGAAACACCATATATTTT. As protein: CASSLPKGTTGNTIYF. V usage is TRBV5-6 and J usage is TRBJ1-3; TRBD1 is a possible D gene (6 bases). CDR1 and CDR2 from the germline V gene are SGHDT and YYEEEE. V lost 1 base and J 2 bases, leaving 13 bases between the germline ends. There are 16 residues in the CDR3.

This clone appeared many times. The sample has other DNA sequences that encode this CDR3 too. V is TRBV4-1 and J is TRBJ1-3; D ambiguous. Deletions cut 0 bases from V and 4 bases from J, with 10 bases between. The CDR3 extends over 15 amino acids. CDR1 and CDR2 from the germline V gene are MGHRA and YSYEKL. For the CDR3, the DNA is TGCGCCAGCAGCCAAGAGAGGCGGGGAGGAAACACCATATATTTT. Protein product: CASSQERRGGNTIYF.

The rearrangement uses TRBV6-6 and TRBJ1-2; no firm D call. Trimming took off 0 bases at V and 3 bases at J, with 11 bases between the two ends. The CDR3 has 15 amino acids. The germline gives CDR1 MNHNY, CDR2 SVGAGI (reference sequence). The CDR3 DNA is TGTGCCAGCAGTTACTCGATTGGTCCTGACTATGGCTACACCTTC. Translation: CASSYSIGPDYGYTF.

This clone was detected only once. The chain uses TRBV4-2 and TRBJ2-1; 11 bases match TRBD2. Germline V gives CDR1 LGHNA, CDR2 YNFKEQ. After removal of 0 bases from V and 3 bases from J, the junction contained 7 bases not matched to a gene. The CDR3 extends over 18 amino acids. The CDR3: CASSQEASGLADYNEQFF. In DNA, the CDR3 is TGTGCCAGCAGCCAAGAAGCGTCGGGACTAGCGGACTACAATGAGCAGTTCTTC.

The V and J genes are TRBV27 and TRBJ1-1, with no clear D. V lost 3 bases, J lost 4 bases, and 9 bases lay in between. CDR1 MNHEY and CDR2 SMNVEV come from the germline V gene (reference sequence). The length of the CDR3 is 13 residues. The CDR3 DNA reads TGTGCCAGCAGTTTTATAGCGGGCACTGAAGCTTTCTTT. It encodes CASSFIAGTEAFF.

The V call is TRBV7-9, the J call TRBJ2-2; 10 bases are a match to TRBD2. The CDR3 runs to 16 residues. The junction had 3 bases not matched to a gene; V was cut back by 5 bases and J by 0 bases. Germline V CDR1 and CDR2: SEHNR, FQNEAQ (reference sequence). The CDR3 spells CASSPTSGANTGELFF. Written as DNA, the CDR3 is TGTGCCAGCAGCCCTACTAGCGGGGCGAACACCGGGGAGCTGTTTTTT.

CDR3 region: CASKARLAVIYEQYF. The DNA of the CDR3 is TGTGCCAGCAAGGCTAGGCTAGCGGTGATCTACGAGCAGTACTTC. The chain employs TRBV6-5 and TRBJ2-7, with 7 nucleotides matching TRBD2. Trimming at V came to 7 bases and at J to 3 bases, leaving 12 bases not matched to a gene. The CDR3 runs to 15 residues. The germline V gene encodes CDR1 MNHEY and CDR2 SVGAGI.

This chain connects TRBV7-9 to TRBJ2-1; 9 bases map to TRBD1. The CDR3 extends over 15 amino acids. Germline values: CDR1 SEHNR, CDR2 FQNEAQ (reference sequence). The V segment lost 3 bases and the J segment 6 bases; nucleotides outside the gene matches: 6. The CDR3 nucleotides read TGTGCCAGCAGCTTCTCCGGGACAGGGTCCAATGAGCAGTTCTTC. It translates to CASSFSGTGSNEQFF.

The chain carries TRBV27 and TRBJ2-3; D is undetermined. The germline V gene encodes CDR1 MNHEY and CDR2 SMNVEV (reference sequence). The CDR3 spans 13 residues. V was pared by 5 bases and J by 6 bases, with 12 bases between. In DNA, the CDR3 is TGTGCCAGCAGTCTTCAACCCCGGGATACGCAGTATTTT. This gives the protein CASSLQPRDTQYF.